This T cell receptor (beta chain) was identified in a study of metastatic and nonmetastatic thyroid tumors. Looking at the study overall: Comparative analysis of repertoires was undertaken across blood and tumor or nodule tissue obtained from malignant and benign thyroid patients.

In the source study's methods: Researchers built a distant-metastasis classifier for papillary thyroid cancer that drew on CDR3 differences across clinicopathological groups. TCRdb re-clonotyped the PCR reads via MiXCR. TCRdb, not the original authors, processed these V and J calls. The sample lists 30,000 to 40,000 clones, roughly 25% seen once, with 9.6% in the top ten. Comment on this clone: The target antigen is unknown.

Every patient was untreated before thyroid surgery. Study results and limitations: In blood and tumor, TCR beta diversity was reportedly significantly higher in malignant thyroid tumors than in benign nodules.

V lost 5 bases and J 1 base, leaving 11 bases between the germline ends. Germline values: CDR1 SGHTA, CDR2 FQGNSA. The CDR3 is made up of 14 amino acids. The chain has TRBV7-2 and TRBJ2-5, with D unresolved. This clonotype was sampled from a female donor with papillary thyroid cancer or a benign thyroid nodule (not recorded which). Some clones in this sample may be carry-over from other donors' samples. The specimen was blood. The CDR3 bases are TGTGCCAGCAGCCCTGGTCTCTTCCAAGAGACCCAGTACTTC. The encoded protein is CASSPGLFQETQYF.